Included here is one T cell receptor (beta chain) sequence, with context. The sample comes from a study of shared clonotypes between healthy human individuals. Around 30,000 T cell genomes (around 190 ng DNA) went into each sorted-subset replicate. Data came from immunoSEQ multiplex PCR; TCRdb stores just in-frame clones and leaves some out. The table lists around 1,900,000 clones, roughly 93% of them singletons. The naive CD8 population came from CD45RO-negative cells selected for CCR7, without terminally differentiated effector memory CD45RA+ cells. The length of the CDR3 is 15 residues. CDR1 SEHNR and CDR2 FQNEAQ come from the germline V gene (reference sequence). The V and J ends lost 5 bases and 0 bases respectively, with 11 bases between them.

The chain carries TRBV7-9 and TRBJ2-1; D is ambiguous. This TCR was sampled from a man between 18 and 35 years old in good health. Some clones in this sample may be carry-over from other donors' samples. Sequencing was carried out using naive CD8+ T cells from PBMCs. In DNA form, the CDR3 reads TGTGCCAGCAGCAGCTTACTCGGCTCCTACAATGAGCAGTTCTTC. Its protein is CASSSLLGSYNEQFF.